The next 20 T cell receptor beta chains were all read from a single sample in a study of T-cell reconstitution after alpha-beta-depleted transplantation in children. Library preparation (for TCRbeta) was performed with unique molecular identifiers. TCRdb re-called the PCR reads through MiXCR, storing one row per CDR3 protein. The sample consists of 530,000 or so distinct CDR3 sequences, over 25% of them appearing once. The sequenced sample was PBMCs, obtained before TCRalphabeta/CD19-depleted stem cell transplant. The receptors were sampled from a boy younger than two with Wiskott-Aldrich syndrome, due to receive a stem cell transplant.

This chain links TRBV5-1 with TRBJ2-1; 9 nucleotides align to TRBD2. This CDR3 has 15 residues. Germline CDR1 is SGHRS and CDR2 is YFSETQ. After removal of 1 base from V and 4 bases from J, the junction contained 3 bases not matched to a gene. The CDR3 here is CASSLWLAGYNEQFF. The CDR3 DNA reads as TGCGCCAGCAGCTTGTGGCTAGCGGGGTACAATGAGCAGTTCTTC.

The chain carries TRBV29-1 and TRBJ2-2; 8 bases map to TRBD1. J gave up 0 bases and V 5 bases, and 2 bases lay outside the gene matches. Germline CDR1 SQVTM, CDR2 ANQGSEA. CDR3 length: 14 residues. The CDR3 DNA sequence: TGCAGCGTTCAACAGGGGGCGAACACCGGGGAGCTGTTTTTT. Translation: CSVQQGANTGELFF.

This clonotype turned up a few times. The rearrangement uses TRBV2 and TRBJ1-2; D is unclear. CDR3 length: 11 amino acids. The V and J ends lost 6 bases and 9 bases respectively, with 11 bases between them. Germline CDR1 reads SNHLY; CDR2 reads FYNNEI. The CDR3: CASRLRGSYTF. DNA of the CDR3: TGTGCCAGCAGGCTACGCGGGAGCTACACCTTC.

The genes are TRBV5-1 and TRBJ2-3; D gene uncertain. CDR1 is SGHRS, CDR2 YFSETQ, per germline. This CDR3 region has 14 residues. Trimming pared 7 bases from V and 2 bases from J, leaving 14 bases between. As DNA, the CDR3 is TGCGCCAGCGCAGACTTATCCTACACAGATACGCAGTATTTT. This sequence encodes CASADLSYTDTQYF. The whole variable domain, filled in from reference TRBV5-1 and TRBJ2-3, reads KAGVTQTPRYLIKTRGQQVTLSCSPISGHRSVSWYQQTPGQGLQFLFEYFSETQRNKGNFPGRFSGRQFSNSRSEMNVSTLELGDSALYLCASADLSYTDTQYFGPGTRLTVL.

The genes are TRBV6-2 or TRBV6-3 and TRBJ2-7, with D tentatively TRBD1 (6 bases). The CDR3 length is 14 residues. Germline CDR1 and CDR2: MNHEY and SVGEGT. The V and J ends lost 0 bases and 3 bases respectively, with 9 bases between them. As DNA, the CDR3 is TGTGCCAGCAGTTACTCCGGACAGAACTACGAGCAGTACTTC. Translating gives CASSYSGQNYEQYF.

This clonotype has just a few counts. The rearrangement uses TRBV19 and TRBJ2-3, with D possibly being TRBD1 or TRBD2 (5 bases each). Germline loops: CDR1 LNHDA, CDR2 SQIVND (reference sequence). The CDR3 has 15 amino acids. Trimming left V 1 base short and J 8 bases short, with 16 bases between. Here the CDR3 reads CASSIVRQGAGTQYF. The DNA for the CDR3 is TGTGCCAGTAGTATAGTGCGCCAGGGTGCGGGTACGCAGTATTTT.

This chain links TRBV5-1 with TRBJ1-2; weak D call: TRBD1 (5 bases). Germline values: CDR1 SGHRS, CDR2 YFSETQ. V was cut by 4 bases and J by 3 bases, with 10 bases left in between. This CDR3 comprises 13 residues. Written as DNA, the CDR3 is TGCGCCAGCAGCCCCTCGGGGGACTATGGCTACACCTTC. Translated: CASSPSGDYGYTF.

This chain joins TRBV20-1 and TRBJ2-1; 11 nucleotides agree with TRBD2. The CDR3 has 16 residues. V gave up 5 bases and J gave up 0 bases; unmatched junction bases: 6. Germline V CDR1 and CDR2: DFQATT, SNEGSKA (reference sequence). Written as DNA, the CDR3 is TGCAGTGCTCTAACACTAGCGGGGGTCTCCTACAATGAGCAGTTCTTC. This encodes CSALTLAGVSYNEQFF.

This clonotype was seen a handful of times. This chain connects TRBV3-1 to TRBJ2-1; TRBD2 agrees at 10 bases. Germline V gene lookup returns CDR1 LGHDT and CDR2 YNNKEL (reference sequence). Losses at the gene ends were 0 bases for V and 12 bases for J; bases not matched to a gene: 5. This CDR3 is 14 amino acids long. DNA of the CDR3: TGTGCCAGCAGCCAAGAGGCTAGCGGGAGTAGGCAGTTCTTC. Its translation: CASSQEASGSRQFF.

The chain carries TRBV12-3 or TRBV12-4 and TRBJ2-3; D is perhaps TRBD1 or TRBD2 (6 bases each). V lost 6 bases, J lost 3 bases, and 13 bases lay in between. The CDR3 runs to 14 residues. In nucleotides, the CDR3 is TGTGCCAGCAGGCCCACGGGGGCAACAGATACGCAGTATTTT. Translated, it gives CASRPTGATDTQYF.

J is TRBJ1-5 and V is TRBV20-1, with D uncertain. The germline V gene encodes CDR1 DFQATT and CDR2 SNEGSKA (reference sequence). V lost 0 bases and J 6 bases, leaving 9 bases between the germline ends. The CDR3 contains 13 residues. CDR3 DNA sequence: TGCAGTGCTAGAGATCGGTATAGTCAGCCCCAGCATTTT. It translates to CSARDRYSQPQHF.

The V and J genes are TRBV7-9 and TRBJ2-7, with D perhaps matching TRBD1 (6 bases). V gave up 3 bases and J gave up 2 bases, with 11 bases separating them. This CDR3 has 14 residues. Germline CDR1 SEHNR, CDR2 FQNEAQ (reference sequence). CDR3 sequence reads: CASSLTGKTYEQYV. The CDR3 DNA follows: TGTGCCAGCAGCTTGACAGGAAAGACCTACGAGCAGTACGTC.

This clonotype was seen a few times. The CDR3 DNA follows: TGCGCCAGCAGCGTCGGACAGGGTTGGGTTACGCAGTATTTT. It is translated as CASSVGQGWVTQYF. The chain employs TRBV5-1 and TRBJ2-3; 8 bases line up with TRBD1. The CDR3 totals 14 residues. V lost 4 bases and J lost 8; bases outside the gene matches: 9. Germline-derived CDR1 and CDR2 are SGHRS and YFSETQ.

The V gene is TRBV10-3, the J gene TRBJ2-1; 8 bases agree with TRBD2. J was trimmed by 6 bases and V by 1 base; bases with no gene match: 8. This CDR3 comprises 16 residues. Germline V gene lookup returns CDR1 ENHRY and CDR2 SYGVKD. The DNA of the CDR3 is TGTGCCATCAGTGAGTTTCATGGACTAGCTGTCAATGAGCAGTTCTTC. This gives the protein CAISEFHGLAVNEQFF.

V and J are TRBV4-1 and TRBJ2-2, with 7 bases matching TRBD2. CDR3 length equals 15 residues. Germline loops: CDR1 MGHRA, CDR2 YSYEKL. Germline trimming cut 2 bases from V and 4 bases from J; bases unmatched to any gene: 4. CDR3 bases: TGCGCCAGCAGCCAATTCAGCGGGGTCACCGGGGAGCTGTTTTTT. It encodes CASSQFSGVTGELFF.

V and J are TRBV12-3 or TRBV12-4 and TRBJ2-1; a possible D gene is TRBD2 (5 bases). V lost 3 bases to trimming and J lost 3 bases, with 12 bases between them. The CDR3 is 15 residues long. CDR3 sequence reads: CASSLASSHYNEQFF. In DNA form, the CDR3 reads TGTGCCAGCAGTTTGGCTAGCAGCCACTACAATGAGCAGTTCTTC.

The V and J genes are TRBV10-3 and TRBJ2-7; TRBD1 matches at 7 bases. Germline lookup yields CDR1 ENHRY and CDR2 SYGVKD. Trimming at V came to 4 bases and at J to 0 bases, leaving 12 bases not matched to a gene. This CDR3 comprises 17 residues. The CDR3 region has the DNA TGTGCCATCAGTGGGCCGGACAGAGGGGGCCTCTCCTACGAGCAGTACTTC. It yields the protein CAISGPDRGGLSYEQYF.

The rearrangement links TRBV18 to TRBJ1-1; TRBD1 matches 10 bases. Trimming cost V 1 base and J 0 bases; bases outside gene matches: 2. Germline V gene sequence: CDR1 KGHSH, CDR2 LQKENI. This CDR3 has 16 residues. As DNA, the CDR3 is TGTGCCAGCTCACCACTGACAGGGGGCATGAACACTGAAGCTTTCTTT. It is translated as CASSPLTGGMNTEAFF.

The chain uses TRBV27 and TRBJ2-7; no reliable D call. The germline V and J ends were trimmed by 6 bases and 2 bases, with 14 bases remaining between them. The CDR3 covers 14 residues. In germline, CDR1 is MNHEY, CDR2 SMNVEV (reference sequence). CDR3 bases: TGTGCCAGCAGCCCCACAGCAGCCGCCTACGAGCAGTACTTC. Its translation is CASSPTAAAYEQYF.

The V call is TRBV7-9, the J call TRBJ2-3; either TRBD1 or TRBD2 may supply D (6 bases each). The CDR3 extends over 16 amino acids. The V end lost 1 base, the J end lost 1 base, and 12 bases lay between the germline ends. Looked up from germline, CDR1 is SEHNR and CDR2 is FQNEAQ (reference sequence). This chain's CDR3 is CASSLVTGAGTDTQYF. CDR3 coding DNA: TGTGCCAGCAGCTTAGTAACGGGGGCAGGCACAGATACGCAGTATTTT.